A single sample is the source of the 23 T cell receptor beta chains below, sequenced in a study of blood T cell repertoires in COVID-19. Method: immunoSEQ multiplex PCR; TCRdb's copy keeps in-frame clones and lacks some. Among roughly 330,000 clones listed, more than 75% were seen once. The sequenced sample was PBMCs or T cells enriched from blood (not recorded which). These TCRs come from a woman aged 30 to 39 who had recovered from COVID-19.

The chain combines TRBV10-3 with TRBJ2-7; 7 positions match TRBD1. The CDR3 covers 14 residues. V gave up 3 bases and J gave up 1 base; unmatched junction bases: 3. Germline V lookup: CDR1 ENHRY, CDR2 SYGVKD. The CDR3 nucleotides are TGTGCCATCAGTGATACGGGACAGTCCTACGAGCAGTACTTC. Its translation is CAISDTGQSYEQYF.

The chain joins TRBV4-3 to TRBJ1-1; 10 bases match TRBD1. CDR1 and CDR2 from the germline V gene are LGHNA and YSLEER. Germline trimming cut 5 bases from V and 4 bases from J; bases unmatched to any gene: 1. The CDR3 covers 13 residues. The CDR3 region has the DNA TGCGCCAGCAGCAGGACAGGGGGCACTGAAGCTTTCTTT. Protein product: CASSRTGGTEAFF.

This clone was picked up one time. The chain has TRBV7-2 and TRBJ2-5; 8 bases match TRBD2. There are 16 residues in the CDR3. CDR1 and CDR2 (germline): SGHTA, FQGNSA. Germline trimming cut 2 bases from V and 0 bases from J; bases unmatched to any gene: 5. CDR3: CASSLNGGGYQETQYF. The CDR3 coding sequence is TGTGCCAGCAGCTTAAATGGCGGGGGGTACCAAGAGACCCAGTACTTC.

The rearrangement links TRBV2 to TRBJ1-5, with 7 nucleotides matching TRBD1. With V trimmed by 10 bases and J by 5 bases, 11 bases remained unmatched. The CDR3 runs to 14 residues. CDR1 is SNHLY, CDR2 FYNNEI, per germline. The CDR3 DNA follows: TGTGCCACCGAAAGTGGACAGGTGGATCAGCCCCAGCATTTT. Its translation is CATESGQVDQPQHF. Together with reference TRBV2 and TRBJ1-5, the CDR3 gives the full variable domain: EPEVTQTPSHQVTQMGQEVILRCVPISNHLYFYWYRQILGQKVEFLVSFYNNEISEKSEIFDDQFSVERPDGSNFTLKIRSTKLEDSAMYFCATESGQVDQPQHFGDGTRLSIL.

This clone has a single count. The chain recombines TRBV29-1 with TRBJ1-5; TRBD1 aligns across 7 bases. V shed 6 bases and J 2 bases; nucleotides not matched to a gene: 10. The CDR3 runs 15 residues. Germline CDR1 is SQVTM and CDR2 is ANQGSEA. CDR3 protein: CSVLDRVGGNQPQHF. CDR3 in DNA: TGCAGCGTCCTAGACAGGGTTGGGGGCAATCAGCCCCAGCATTTT. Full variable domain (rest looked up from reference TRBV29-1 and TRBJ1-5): SAVISQKPSRDICQRGTSLTIQCQVDSQVTMMFWYRQQPGQSLTLIATANQGSEATYESGFVIDKFPISRPNLTFSTLTVSNMSPEDSSIYLCSVLDRVGGNQPQHFGDGTRLSIL.

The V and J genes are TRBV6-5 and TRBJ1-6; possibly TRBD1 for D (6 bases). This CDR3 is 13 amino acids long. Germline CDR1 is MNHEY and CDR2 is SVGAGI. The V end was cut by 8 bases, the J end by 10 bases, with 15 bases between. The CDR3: CASQRGARSPLHF. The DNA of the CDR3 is TGTGCCAGCCAACGGGGGGCCCGGTCACCCCTCCACTTT.

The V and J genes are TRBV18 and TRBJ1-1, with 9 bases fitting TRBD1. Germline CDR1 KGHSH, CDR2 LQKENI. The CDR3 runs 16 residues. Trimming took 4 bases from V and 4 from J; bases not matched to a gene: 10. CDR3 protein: CASSLSLDRGVTEAFF. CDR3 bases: TGTGCCAGCTCACTATCACTCGACAGGGGGGTCACTGAAGCTTTCTTT.

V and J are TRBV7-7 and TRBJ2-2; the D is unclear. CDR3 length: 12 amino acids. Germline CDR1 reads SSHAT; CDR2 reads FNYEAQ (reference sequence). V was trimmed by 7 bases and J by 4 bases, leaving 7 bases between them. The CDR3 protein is CASTPGTGELFF. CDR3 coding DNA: TGTGCCAGCACTCCGGGCACCGGGGAGCTGTTTTTT. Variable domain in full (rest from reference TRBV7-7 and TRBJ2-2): GAGVSQSPRYKVTKRGQDVTLRCDPISSHATLYWYQQALGQGPEFLTYFNYEAQPDKSGLPSDRFSAERPEGSISTLTIQRTEQRDSAMYRCASTPGTGELFFGEGSRLTVL.

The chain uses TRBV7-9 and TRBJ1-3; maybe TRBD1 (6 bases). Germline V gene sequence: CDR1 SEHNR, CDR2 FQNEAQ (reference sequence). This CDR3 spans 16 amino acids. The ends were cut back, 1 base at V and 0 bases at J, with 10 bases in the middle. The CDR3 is CASSLGGQSSGNTIYF. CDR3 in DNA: TGTGCCAGCAGCTTAGGTGGACAGTCCTCTGGAAACACCATATATTTT.

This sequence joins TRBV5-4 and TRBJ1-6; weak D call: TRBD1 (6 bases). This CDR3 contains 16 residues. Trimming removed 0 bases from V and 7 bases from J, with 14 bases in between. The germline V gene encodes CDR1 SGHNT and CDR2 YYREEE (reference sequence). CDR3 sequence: CASSLVGGAGNSPLHF. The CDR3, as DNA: TGTGCCAGCAGCTTGGTTGGGGGCGCAGGAAATTCACCCCTCCACTTT.

The CDR3 sequence: CASSYSIHGEQYF. The CDR3 DNA is TGTGCCAGCAGTTACTCGATTCACGGCGAGCAGTACTTC. V and J are TRBV6-5 and TRBJ2-7; no definite D call. In germline, CDR1 is MNHEY, CDR2 SVGAGI. CDR3 length equals 13 residues. V was shortened by 0 bases and J by 6 bases, with 9 bases between the two germline ends.

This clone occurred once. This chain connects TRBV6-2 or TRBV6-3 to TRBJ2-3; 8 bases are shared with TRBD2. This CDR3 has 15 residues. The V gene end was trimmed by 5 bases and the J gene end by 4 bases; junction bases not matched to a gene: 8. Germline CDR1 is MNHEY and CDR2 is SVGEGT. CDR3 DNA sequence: TGTGCCAGCAGTCTGGCCCGCGGGGGGTCAGATACGCAGTATTTT. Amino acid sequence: CASSLARGGSDTQYF.

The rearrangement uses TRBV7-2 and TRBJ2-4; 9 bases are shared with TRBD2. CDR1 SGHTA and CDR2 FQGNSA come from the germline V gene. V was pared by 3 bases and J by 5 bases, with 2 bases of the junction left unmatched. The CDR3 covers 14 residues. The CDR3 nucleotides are TGTGCCAGCAGCTTCGCTAGCGGGGAAAACATTCAGTACTTC. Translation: CASSFASGENIQYF.

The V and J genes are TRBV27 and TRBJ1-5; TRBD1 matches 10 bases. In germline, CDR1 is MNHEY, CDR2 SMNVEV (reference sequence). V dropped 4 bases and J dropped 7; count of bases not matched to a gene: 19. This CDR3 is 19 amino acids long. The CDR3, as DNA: TGTGCCAGCAGTTCATTTAAGCTAGGGGGACAGGGGCTTCAGCAGCCCCAGCATTTT. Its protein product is CASSSFKLGGQGLQQPQHF.

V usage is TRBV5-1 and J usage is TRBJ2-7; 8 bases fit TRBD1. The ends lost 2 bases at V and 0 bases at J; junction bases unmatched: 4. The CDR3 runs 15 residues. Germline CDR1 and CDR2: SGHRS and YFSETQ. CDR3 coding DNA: TGCGCCAGCAGCTTACAGGGGGTAAGCTCCTACGAGCAGTACTTC. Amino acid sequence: CASSLQGVSSYEQYF. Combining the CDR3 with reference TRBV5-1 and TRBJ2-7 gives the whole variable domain KAGVTQTPRYLIKTRGQQVTLSCSPISGHRSVSWYQQTPGQGLQFLFEYFSETQRNKGNFPGRFSGRQFSNSRSEMNVSTLELGDSALYLCASSLQGVSSYEQYFGPGTRLTVT.

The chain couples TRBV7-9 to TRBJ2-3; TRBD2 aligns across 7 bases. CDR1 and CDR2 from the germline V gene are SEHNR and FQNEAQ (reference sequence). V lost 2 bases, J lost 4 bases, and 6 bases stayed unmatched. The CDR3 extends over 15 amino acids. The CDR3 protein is CASSLRPSGPDTQYF. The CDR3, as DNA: TGTGCCAGCAGCTTAAGGCCTAGCGGCCCAGATACGCAGTATTTT.

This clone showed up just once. The CDR3 region has the DNA TGTGCCAGCAGCGCCGGTCCCAGGTCTGACGCTGAAGCTTTCTTT. Its protein is CASSAGPRSDAEAFF. The chain is built from TRBV9 and TRBJ1-1; no definite D call. The CDR3 extends over 15 amino acids. CDR1 and CDR2 from the germline V gene are SGDLS and YYNGEE. The V and J ends lost 3 bases and 6 bases respectively, with 18 bases between them. The variable domain in full, completed from reference TRBV9 and TRBJ1-1, reads DSGVTQTPKHLITATGQRVTLRCSPRSGDLSVYWYQQSLDQGLQFLIQYYNGEERAKGNILERFSAQQFPDLHSELNLSSLELGDSALYFCASSAGPRSDAEAFFGQGTRLTVV.

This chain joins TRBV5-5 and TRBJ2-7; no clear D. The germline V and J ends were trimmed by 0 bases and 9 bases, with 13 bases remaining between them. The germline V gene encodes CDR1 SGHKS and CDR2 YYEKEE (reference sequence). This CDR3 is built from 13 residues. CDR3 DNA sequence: TGTGCCAGCAGCTTGGAGACCGCCCGCGGGCAGTACTTC. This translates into CASSLETARGQYF.

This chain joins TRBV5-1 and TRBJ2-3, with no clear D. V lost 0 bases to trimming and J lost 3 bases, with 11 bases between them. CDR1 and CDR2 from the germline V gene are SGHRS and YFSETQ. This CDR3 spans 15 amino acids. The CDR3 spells CASSLASAETDTQYF. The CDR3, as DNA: TGCGCCAGCAGCTTGGCCTCGGCGGAAACAGATACGCAGTATTTT.

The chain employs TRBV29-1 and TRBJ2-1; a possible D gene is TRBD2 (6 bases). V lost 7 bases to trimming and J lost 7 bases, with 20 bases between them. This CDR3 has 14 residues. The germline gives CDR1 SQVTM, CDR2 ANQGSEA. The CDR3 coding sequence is TGCAGCGAATTGGGGGGACCGGACGGGAATGAGCAGTTCTTC. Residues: CSELGGPDGNEQFF.

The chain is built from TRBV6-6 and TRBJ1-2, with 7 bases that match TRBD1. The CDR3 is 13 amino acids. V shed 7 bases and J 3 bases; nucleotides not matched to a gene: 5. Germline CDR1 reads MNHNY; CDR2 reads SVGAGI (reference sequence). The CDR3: CASTLGQDYGYTF. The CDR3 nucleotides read TGTGCCAGCACACTTGGACAGGACTATGGCTACACCTTC.

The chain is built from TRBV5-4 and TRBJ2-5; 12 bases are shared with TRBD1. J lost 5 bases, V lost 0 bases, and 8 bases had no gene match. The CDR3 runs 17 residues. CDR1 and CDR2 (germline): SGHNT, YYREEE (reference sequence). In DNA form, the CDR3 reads TGTGCCAGCAGCTTGGGTCTAGGGACAGGGGGCTTGGAGACCCAGTACTTC. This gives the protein CASSLGLGTGGLETQYF.

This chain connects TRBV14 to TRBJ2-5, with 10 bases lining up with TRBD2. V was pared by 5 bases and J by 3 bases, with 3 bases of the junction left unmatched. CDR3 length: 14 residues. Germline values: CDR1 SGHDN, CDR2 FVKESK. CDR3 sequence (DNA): TGTGCCAGCAGCACTAGCGGGGCCGAAGAGACCCAGTACTTC. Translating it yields CASSTSGAEETQYF.